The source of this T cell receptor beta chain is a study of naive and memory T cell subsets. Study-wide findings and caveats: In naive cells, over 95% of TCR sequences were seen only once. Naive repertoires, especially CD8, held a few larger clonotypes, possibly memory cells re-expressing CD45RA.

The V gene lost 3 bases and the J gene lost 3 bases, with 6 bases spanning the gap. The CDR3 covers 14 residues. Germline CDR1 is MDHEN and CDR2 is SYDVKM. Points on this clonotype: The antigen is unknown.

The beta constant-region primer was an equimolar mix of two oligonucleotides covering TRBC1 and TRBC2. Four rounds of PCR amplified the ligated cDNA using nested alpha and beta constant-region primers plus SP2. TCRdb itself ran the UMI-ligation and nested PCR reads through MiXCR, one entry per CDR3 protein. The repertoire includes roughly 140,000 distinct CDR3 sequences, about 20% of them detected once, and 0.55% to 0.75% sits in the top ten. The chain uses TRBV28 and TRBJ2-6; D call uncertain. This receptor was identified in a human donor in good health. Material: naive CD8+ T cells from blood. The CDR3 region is CASSFNDGANVLTF. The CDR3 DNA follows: TGTGCCAGCAGTTTCAATGATGGGGCCAACGTCCTGACTTTC.